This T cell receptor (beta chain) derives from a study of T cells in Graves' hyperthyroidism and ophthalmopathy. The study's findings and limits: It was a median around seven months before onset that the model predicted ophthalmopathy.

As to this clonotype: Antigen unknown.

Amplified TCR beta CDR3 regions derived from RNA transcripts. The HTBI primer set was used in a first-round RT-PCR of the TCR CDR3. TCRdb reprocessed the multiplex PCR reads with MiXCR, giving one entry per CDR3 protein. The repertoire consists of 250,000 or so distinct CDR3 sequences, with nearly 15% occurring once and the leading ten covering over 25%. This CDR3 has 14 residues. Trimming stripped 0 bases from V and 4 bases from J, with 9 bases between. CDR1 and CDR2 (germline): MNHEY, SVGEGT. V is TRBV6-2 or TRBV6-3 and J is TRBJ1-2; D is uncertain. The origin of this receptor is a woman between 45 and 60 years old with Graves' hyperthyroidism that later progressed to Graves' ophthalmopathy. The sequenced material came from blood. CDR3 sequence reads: CASSYSRTGYGYTF. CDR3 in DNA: TGTGCCAGCAGTTACTCAAGGACTGGCTATGGCTACACCTTC.